This TCR beta chain is drawn from a study of Ad26.COV2.S vaccination and SARS-CoV-2 variants. Study background: Intramuscularly, Ad26.COV2.S was given either once or twice, 56 days apart.

This CDR3 comprises 16 residues. Trimming took off 7 bases at V and 0 bases at J, with 16 bases between the two ends. The germline CDR1 and CDR2 sequences are SGHDT and YYEEEE. With respect to this clone: Antigen unknown.

The study, taken as a whole, reports: Vaccine recipients and placebo recipients showed similar non-spike TCR breadth.

The sample's treatment: around 19 received Ad26.COV2.S at low or high dose, single or two shots; several received placebo; per-sample allocation not given. Following the first vaccine or placebo injection, samples were taken on day 63. It was an adult aged 18-55 years in Boston who was the donor. The assay was immunoSEQ multiplex PCR, and TCRdb's table has in-frame clones only and misses some. The data show hundreds of thousands of clones, about 88% seen once. The TCR was taken from a person between 18 and 59 years old who received the Ad26.COV2.S COVID-19 vaccine or a placebo. The chain employs TRBV5-6 and TRBJ2-2; D could derive from TRBD1 or TRBD2 (6 bases each). The specimen was peripheral blood, collected in a trial of Ad26.COV2.S vaccine versus placebo. The CDR3 reads CASLLGGGANTGELFF. Here the CDR3 DNA reads TGTGCCAGCCTTCTGGGGGGCGGAGCGAACACCGGGGAGCTGTTTTTT.